This entry concerns a single TCR beta chain. These data are taken from a study of blood T cell repertoires in COVID-19. About the study: Spain, Italy and the United States supplied samples that represented acute and convalescent COVID-19. The analysed material was cDNA or gDNA that came from T cells, B-cell-depleted T cells, or PBMCs.

Original handling: Nucleated cell counts were estimated from reference gene primer amplification. Generated by immunoSEQ multiplex PCR, the TCRdb table keeps only in-frame clones and is missing some. V and J calls and clone size are as listed in that table; D and trimming were resolved from the DNA. The sample holds 350,000 to 450,000 clones, about 89% seen once. The origin of this receptor is a woman in her thirties or forties with COVID-19, enrolled during active disease. Sequencing input: peripheral blood.

The CDR3 DNA sequence: TGTGCCAGCAGCGGACCGACAGCCCGCCAAGAGACCCAGTACTTC. This codes for CASSGPTARQETQYF. The chain joins TRBV9 to TRBJ2-5, with D perhaps TRBD1 (5 bases). The length of the CDR3 is 15 residues. Trimming took off 3 bases at V and 1 base at J, with 13 bases between the two ends. The germline gives CDR1 SGDLS, CDR2 YYNGEE.